Described below is a single TCR beta chain sequence and its context. Its antigen remains unknown. The junction differs from germline at one of its ends, possibly a read error. The data derive from a study of Ad26.COV2.S vaccination and SARS-CoV-2 variants. Study-level background: Donor participated within the Ad26.COV2.S arm of the COV1001 trial. Once or twice, 56 days apart, Ad26.COV2.S was delivered intramuscularly.

TCRdb's table, derived via immunoSEQ multiplex PCR, lists solely in-frame clones and lacks some. Of about 350,000 clones listed, approximately 85% are singletons. Treatment reported: 19 received Ad26.COV2.S at low or high dose, single or two shots; a few received placebo; per-sample allocation not given. The samples were gathered on day 63 after the first injection of vaccine or placebo. This CDR3 comprises 11 residues. The study's findings and limits: Vaccinees reportedly had broad spike-specific CD8+ and CD4+ T cell responses.

The starting material was peripheral blood, obtained in a trial of Ad26.COV2.S vaccine versus placebo. The chain has TRBV12-3 or TRBV12-4 and TRBJ1-1, with 8 positions matching TRBD1. The TCR sequence derives from a person aged 18-60 years who received the Ad26.COV2.S COVID-19 vaccine or a placebo. CDR3 protein: CASSLQRDRTF. Here the CDR3 DNA reads TGTGCCAGCAGCTTACAACGGGACAGGACCTTT.